This entry lists 26 T cell receptor beta chains sequenced from one sample in a study of T cells in Graves' hyperthyroidism and ophthalmopathy. Amplified regions were TCR beta CDR3 sequences from RNA transcripts. Carried out on the TCR CDR3, a first-round RT-PCR used the HTBI primer set. TCRdb analysed the multiplex PCR reads with MiXCR anew, one entry per CDR3 protein. The sample includes approximately 410,000 distinct CDR3 sequences, roughly an eighth seen only once; the top ten take 5.3%. Sequencing was performed on blood. These receptors were obtained from a woman aged 18-29 years with Graves' hyperthyroidism.

This clonotype was counted ten times or more. The V gene is TRBV6-5, the J gene TRBJ1-2; no firm D call. This CDR3 contains 17 residues. V was clipped by 0 bases and J by 0 bases, with 14 bases between them. Germline V CDR1 and CDR2: MNHEY, SVGAGI. In nucleotides, the CDR3 is TGTGCCAGCAGTTACTCGAAGAGTCTCGCAGCTAACTATGGCTACACCTTC. Translated, it gives CASSYSKSLAANYGYTF.

This clonotype occurred many times. The V gene is TRBV2, the J gene TRBJ1-4; a possible D gene is TRBD1 (6 bases). The V end lost 0 bases, the J end lost 7 bases, and 12 bases lay between the germline ends. The CDR3 totals 15 residues. Per germline, CDR1 SNHLY and CDR2 FYNNEI. The CDR3 reads CASSEAAGAFEKLFF. The CDR3 DNA follows: TGTGCCAGCAGTGAAGCGGCAGGGGCCTTTGAAAAACTGTTTTTT.

V usage is TRBV9 and J usage is TRBJ2-4; D might be TRBD1 (6 bases). The CDR3 totals 17 residues. The V end lost 4 bases, the J end lost 0 bases, and 17 bases lay between the germline ends. Germline CDR1 is SGDLS and CDR2 is YYNGEE. CDR3 sequence: CASSPRQELIAKNIQYF. DNA for the CDR3: TGTGCCAGCAGCCCCCGACAGGAGCTGATAGCCAAAAACATTCAGTACTTC.

This clonotype was counted ten times or more. This chain connects TRBV11-2 to TRBJ2-5, with 10 nucleotides matching TRBD1. Losses at the gene ends were 5 bases for V and 5 bases for J; bases not matched to a gene: 5. Germline V lookup: CDR1 SGHAT, CDR2 FQNNGV. This CDR3 has 14 amino acids. The CDR3 reads CASSQGQGRETQYF. The CDR3 nucleotides read TGTGCCAGCAGCCAGGGACAGGGGAGGGAGACCCAGTACTTC.

This clonotype was picked up many times. The J gene is TRBJ2-7, the V gene TRBV7-2; 15 bases fit TRBD2. With 4 bases clipped from V and 4 bases from J, the junction kept 2 bases outside the gene matches. Germline-derived CDR1 and CDR2 are SGHTA and FQGNSA. This CDR3 has 15 residues. CDR3 protein: CASSSGTSGRYEQYF. CDR3 DNA sequence: TGTGCCAGCAGCTCGGGGACTAGCGGGAGGTACGAGCAGTACTTC.

This clonotype was observed at least ten times. The V and J genes are TRBV6-2 or TRBV6-3 and TRBJ2-7, with 10 bases identical to TRBD2. Germline V gene sequence: CDR1 MNHEY, CDR2 SVGEGT. This CDR3 is 15 amino acids long. V lost 2 bases and J lost 5; bases outside the gene matches: 6. CDR3 DNA: TGTGCCAGCAGTTACGGTACTAGCGGGATCAACGAGCAGTACTTC. It codes for CASSYGTSGINEQYF.

This clonotype was found a few times. The gene calls are TRBV5-1 and TRBJ1-1; weak D call: TRBD1 (5 bases). The CDR3 spans 15 residues. CDR1 SGHRS and CDR2 YFSETQ come from the germline V gene. The V end lost 4 bases, the J end lost 3 bases, and 16 bases lay between the germline ends. The CDR3 nucleotides are TGCGCCAGCAGCCCTGGACACCCCGGGGACACTGAAGCTTTCTTT. It specifies CASSPGHPGDTEAFF. Together with reference TRBV5-1 and TRBJ1-1, the CDR3 gives the full variable domain: KAGVTQTPRYLIKTRGQQVTLSCSPISGHRSVSWYQQTPGQGLQFLFEYFSETQRNKGNFPGRFSGRQFSNSRSEMNVSTLELGDSALYLCASSPGHPGDTEAFFGQGTRLTVV.

This clonotype was recorded many times. The DNA for the CDR3 is TGTGCTAGTGGTTTGGAGGGACAGCGGAATCAGCCCCAGCATTTT. Protein product: CASGLEGQRNQPQHF. The chain recombines TRBV12-5 with TRBJ1-5; 7 nucleotides line up with TRBD1. J gave up 4 bases and V 1 base, and 4 bases lay outside the gene matches. CDR3 length equals 15 residues. The germline V gene encodes CDR1 LGHNT and CDR2 FRNRAP.

Many counts were recorded for this clonotype. CDR3 in amino acids: CASRPFRGGYEQYF. In nucleotides, the CDR3 is TGTGCCAGCAGGCCTTTCCGGGGGGGCTACGAGCAGTACTTC. The chain combines TRBV27 with TRBJ2-7, with 8 bases matching TRBD2. The germline CDR1 and CDR2 sequences are MNHEY and SMNVEV (reference sequence). The CDR3 is 14 residues long. Trimming removed 6 bases from V and 3 bases from J; junction bases left unmatched: 7.

This clonotype showed up many times. This chain joins TRBV29-1 and TRBJ1-5; D is possibly TRBD1 (5 bases). Germline lookup yields CDR1 SQVTM and CDR2 ANQGSEA. The V end was cut by 4 bases, the J end by 11 bases, with 18 bases between. The CDR3 has 13 residues. The CDR3 DNA is TGCAGCGTTGCCGGGACGGGCTCGGGGGCCCAGCATTTT. Translated: CSVAGTGSGAQHF. The whole variable domain, remainder taken from reference TRBV29-1 and TRBJ1-5, is SAVISQKPSRDICQRGTSLTIQCQVDSQVTMMFWYRQQPGQSLTLIATANQGSEATYESGFVIDKFPISRPNLTFSTLTVSNMSPEDSSIYLCSVAGTGSGAQHFGDGTRLSIL.

Concerning this clonotype: Its ends do not fully match the called genes, so a read error is possible. The rearrangement links TRBV20-1 to TRBJ2-2; the match to TRBD2 covers 12 bases. CDR1 and CDR2 (germline): DFQATT, SNEGSKA (reference sequence). The CDR3 runs to 16 residues. Here the CDR3 reads CSARASGRVDTRELFF. CDR3 bases: TGCAGTGCGAGGGCTAGCGGGAGGGTCGACACCAGGGAGCTGTTTTTT.

This clonotype was recorded at least ten times. V usage is TRBV7-8 and J usage is TRBJ2-3, with TRBD2 matching 12 bases. CDR1 SGHVS and CDR2 FQNEAQ come from the germline V gene. Trimming at V came to 6 bases and at J to 2 bases, leaving 6 bases not matched to a gene. There are 16 residues in the CDR3. For the CDR3, the DNA is TGTGCCAGCAGGATGAGACTAGCGGGGGCCACAGATACGCAGTATTTT. It specifies CASRMRLAGATDTQYF.

The table lists this clonotype with many counts. This rearrangement joins TRBV11-1 to TRBJ2-5; D is perhaps TRBD2 (5 bases). Per the germline V gene, CDR1 is SGHAT and CDR2 is FQDESV (reference sequence). The length of the CDR3 is 15 residues. V was clipped by 2 bases and J by 2 bases, with 12 bases between them. In nucleotides, the CDR3 is TGTGCCAGCAGCTTATCAGAGCGGCGTCAAGAGACCCAGTACTTC. Translated: CASSLSERRQETQYF.

This clonotype was picked up many times. CDR3 sequence reads: CASSEGQSTSGNTIYF. The CDR3 region has the DNA TGTGCCAGCAGTGAAGGCCAGAGTACCTCTGGAAACACCATATATTTT. The chain joins TRBV2 to TRBJ1-3; D unclear. CDR1 and CDR2 from the germline V gene are SNHLY and FYNNEI. V was clipped by 1 base and J by 0 bases, with 10 bases between them. The CDR3 length is 16 residues.

In regard to this clonotype: This may be a read error, as it is one base from a much larger clone. The rearrangement links TRBV28 to TRBJ1-2; TRBD1 agrees at 7 bases. CDR1 is MDHEN, CDR2 SYDVKM, per germline. The CDR3 consists of 13 residues. In DNA, the CDR3 is TGTGCCGGCAGCACAGGGGTTAACTATGGCTACACCTTC. Protein product: CAGSTGVNYGYTF.

The table lists this clonotype with many counts. The chain combines TRBV6-2 or TRBV6-3 with TRBJ2-3, with TRBD2 identical over 11 bases. V shed 6 bases and J 1 base; nucleotides not matched to a gene: 6. The germline gives CDR1 MNHEY, CDR2 SVGEGT. This CDR3 is 16 amino acids long. DNA of the CDR3: TGTGCCAGCAGCGGGACTAGCGGTCCTGGCACAGATACGCAGTATTTT. The encoded protein is CASSGTSGPGTDTQYF.

In this sample, this clonotype turned up many times. The genes are TRBV28 and TRBJ2-3; 10 nucleotides line up with TRBD2. CDR3 size: 15 residues. Germline V lookup: CDR1 MDHEN, CDR2 SYDVKM. Germline trimming cut 5 bases from V and 5 bases from J; bases unmatched to any gene: 7. CDR3: CASSVSSGSGDTQYF. The DNA for the CDR3 is TGTGCCAGCAGTGTCTCTAGCGGGAGTGGAGATACGCAGTATTTT.

This clonotype was counted at least ten times. The V gene is TRBV28, the J gene TRBJ2-5; TRBD2 matches 8 bases. The CDR3 extends over 14 amino acids. The V and J ends lost 5 bases and 9 bases, in that order; junction bases with no gene match: 11. Germline CDR1 is MDHEN and CDR2 is SYDVKM. DNA for the CDR3: TGTGCCAGCAGTCCGTACGAGCGGGAGAGGGCCCAGTACTTC. Translating gives CASSPYERERAQYF.

This clonotype occurred many times. CDR3 region: CATGLGGNTGELFF. The DNA of the CDR3 is TGTGCCACGGGACTAGGCGGTAACACCGGGGAGCTGTTTTTT. The chain carries TRBV2 and TRBJ2-2, with 8 nucleotides matching TRBD2. V shed 10 bases and J 2 bases; nucleotides not matched to a gene: 6. Germline CDR1 reads SNHLY; CDR2 reads FYNNEI. This CDR3 is 14 amino acids long.

This clonotype was seen a single time. The J gene is TRBJ2-1, the V gene TRBV12-3 or TRBV12-4; 10 bases agree with TRBD2. Trimming removed 6 bases from V and 8 bases from J; junction bases left unmatched: 10. The CDR3 has 15 residues. CDR3 residues: CASRVGSSGRDEQFF. The CDR3 DNA sequence: TGTGCCAGCAGAGTGGGTTCGAGCGGGAGGGATGAGCAGTTCTTC.

This clonotype appeared a few times. Mismatch with germline at one junction end may stem from a read error. The chain carries TRBV15 and TRBJ1-3, with TRBD1 matching over 7 bases. CDR3 length: 15 amino acids. Looked up from germline, CDR1 is LNHNV and CDR2 is YYDKDF (reference sequence). Here the CDR3 DNA reads TGTGCCACCAGCGGAGACAGGGTACCCGGAAACACCATATATTTT. The encoded protein is CATSGDRVPGNTIYF.

This clonotype was seen many times. This chain links TRBV29-1 with TRBJ2-3, with 10 bases matching TRBD1. Trimming removed 4 bases from V and 6 bases from J; junction bases left unmatched: 7. Looked up from germline, CDR1 is SQVTM and CDR2 is ANQGSEA. This CDR3 has 14 residues. The CDR3 is CSVGDGTGVDTQYF. The CDR3 DNA follows: TGCAGCGTTGGGGACGGGACAGGGGTCGATACGCAGTATTTT.

The gene calls are TRBV6-5 and TRBJ2-1, with 11 bases lining up with TRBD2. In germline, CDR1 is MNHEY, CDR2 SVGAGI. The CDR3 runs to 15 residues. After removal of 4 bases from V and 4 bases from J, the junction contained 3 bases not matched to a gene. CDR3 nucleotide sequence: TGTGCCAGCAGTTCAAGACTAGCGGGATACAATGAGCAGTTCTTC. This translates into CASSSRLAGYNEQFF.

At least ten counts were recorded for this clonotype. The genes are TRBV6-1 and TRBJ2-3; TRBD1 might be the D (6 bases). Germline V CDR1 and CDR2: MNHNS, SASEGT. The CDR3 consists of 16 residues. The V end lost 5 bases, the J end lost 1 base, and 16 bases lay between the germline ends. The DNA for the CDR3 is TGTGCCAGCAGTCTTGACAGGCAAATGCGCACAGATACGCAGTATTTT. Its protein product is CASSLDRQMRTDTQYF.

The rearrangement uses TRBV19 and TRBJ2-3; maybe TRBD1 (5 bases). V was cut by 2 bases and J by 2 bases, with 11 bases left in between. There are 15 residues in the CDR3. Germline values: CDR1 LNHDA, CDR2 SQIVND (reference sequence). The CDR3 loop reads CASSIRQDNTDTQYF. The CDR3 DNA is TGTGCCAGTAGTATAAGGCAGGACAACACAGATACGCAGTATTTT. Full variable domain (missing parts from reference TRBV19 and TRBJ2-3): DGGITQSPKYLFRKEGQNVTLSCEQNLNHDAMYWYRQDPGQGLRLIYYSQIVNDFQKGDIAEGYSVSREKKESFPLTVTSAQKNPTAFYLCASSIRQDNTDTQYFGPGTRLTVL.

This clonotype was seen at least ten times. The chain employs TRBV5-1 and TRBJ2-7; TRBD2 matches 12 bases. CDR1 and CDR2 (germline): SGHRS, YFSETQ. This CDR3 is built from 16 residues. J was trimmed by 1 base and V by 3 bases; bases with no gene match: 5. The CDR3: CASSSRTSGKSYEQYF. The CDR3 DNA follows: TGCGCCAGCAGCTCCCGGACTAGCGGGAAATCCTACGAGCAGTACTTC.